The T cell receptor (beta chain) under discussion was sequenced for a study of blood T cell repertoires in COVID-19. In the authors' workflow: Nucleated cell counts were estimated from reference gene primer amplification. Libraries were prepared by immunoSEQ multiplex PCR; TCRdb keeps only in-frame clonotypes and omits some of them. That table furnishes V, J and clone size, whereas the DNA furnished D and trimming. The top ten clones hold 1.1% of a sample with 380,000 or so clones, about four fifths of them seen once. This CDR3 region has 13 residues. The V gene end was trimmed by 7 bases and the J gene end by 4 bases; junction bases not matched to a gene: 5.

The receptor comes from a human donor with acute or convalescent COVID-19. The donor label of this sample is uncertain. Sequenced: peripheral blood. This chain links TRBV12-3 or TRBV12-4 with TRBJ1-1; 8 bases are a match to TRBD1. This chain's CDR3 is CASKVRGRTEAFF. The CDR3 DNA reads TGTGCCAGCAAGGTCAGGGGGCGCACTGAAGCTTTCTTT.